The T cell receptor beta chain under discussion was sequenced for a study of Graves' ophthalmopathy and Graves' hyperthyroidism. Looking at the study overall: Peripheral blood (taken before any treatment) was collected at initial diagnosis.

Amplified material comprised TCR beta CDR3 regions derived from RNA transcripts. After a first-round RT-PCR with HTBI primers, a second-round multiplex PCR was run. TCRdb used MiXCR to reprocess the multiplex PCR reads, holding one entry per CDR3 protein. Of a few hundred thousand distinct CDR3 sequences detected, 15% appear once; the ten largest clones hold approximately 7%. This clonotype has at least ten counts. The antigen is undetermined. Study-level results: Predictions made by the model for ophthalmopathy progression reached roughly 64% sensitivity and approximately 78% specificity.

The ends were cut back, 2 bases at V and 1 base at J, with 8 bases in the middle. This CDR3 is 14 amino acids long. This clonotype originated in a woman younger than 35 with stable Graves' hyperthyroidism. V is TRBV12-3 or TRBV12-4 and J is TRBJ1-1; D is uncertain. The sequenced material came from peripheral blood. CDR3 in amino acids: CASSLHISNTEAFF. The CDR3 coding sequence is TGTGCCAGCAGTTTACACATATCGAACACTGAAGCTTTCTTT.